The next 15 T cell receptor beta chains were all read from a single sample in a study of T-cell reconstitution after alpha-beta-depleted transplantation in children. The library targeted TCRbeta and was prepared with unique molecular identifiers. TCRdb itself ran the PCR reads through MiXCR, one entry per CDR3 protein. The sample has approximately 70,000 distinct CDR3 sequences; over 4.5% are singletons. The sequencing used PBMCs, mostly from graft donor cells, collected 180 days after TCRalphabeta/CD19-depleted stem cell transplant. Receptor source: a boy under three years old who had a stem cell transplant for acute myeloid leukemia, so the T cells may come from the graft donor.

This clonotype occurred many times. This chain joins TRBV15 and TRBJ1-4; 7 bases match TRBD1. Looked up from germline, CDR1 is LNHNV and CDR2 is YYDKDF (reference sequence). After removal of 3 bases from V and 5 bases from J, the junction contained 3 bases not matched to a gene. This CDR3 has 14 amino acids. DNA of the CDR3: TGTGCCACCAGCAGCGGACAGGTGAATGAAAAACTGTTTTTT. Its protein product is CATSSGQVNEKLFF.

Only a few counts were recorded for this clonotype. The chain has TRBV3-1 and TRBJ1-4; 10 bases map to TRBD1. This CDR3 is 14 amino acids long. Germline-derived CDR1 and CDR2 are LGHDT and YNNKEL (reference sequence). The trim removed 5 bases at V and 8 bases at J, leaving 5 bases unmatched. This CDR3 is CASSSTGGNEKLFF. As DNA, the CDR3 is TGTGCCAGCAGCTCGACAGGGGGCAACGAAAAACTGTTTTTT.

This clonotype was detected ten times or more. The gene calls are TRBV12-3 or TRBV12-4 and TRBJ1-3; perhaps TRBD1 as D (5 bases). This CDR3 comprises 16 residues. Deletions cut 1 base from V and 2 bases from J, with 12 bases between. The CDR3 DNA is TGTGCCAGCAGTTTAGAACCCCCGGACACTGGAAACACCATATATTTT. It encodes CASSLEPPDTGNTIYF.

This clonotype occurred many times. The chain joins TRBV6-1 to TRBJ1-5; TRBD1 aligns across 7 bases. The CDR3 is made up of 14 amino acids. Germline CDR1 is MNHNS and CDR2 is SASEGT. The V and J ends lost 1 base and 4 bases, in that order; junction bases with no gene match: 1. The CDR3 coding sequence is TGTGCCAGCAGTGAAGACAGGGGTAATCAGCCCCAGCATTTT. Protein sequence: CASSEDRGNQPQHF.

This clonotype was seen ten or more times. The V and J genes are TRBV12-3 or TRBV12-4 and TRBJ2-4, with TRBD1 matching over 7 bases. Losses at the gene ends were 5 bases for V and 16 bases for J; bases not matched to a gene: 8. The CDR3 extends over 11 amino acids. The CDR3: CASSTHGTAYF. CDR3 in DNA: TGTGCCAGCAGTACACATGGGACAGCTTACTTC.

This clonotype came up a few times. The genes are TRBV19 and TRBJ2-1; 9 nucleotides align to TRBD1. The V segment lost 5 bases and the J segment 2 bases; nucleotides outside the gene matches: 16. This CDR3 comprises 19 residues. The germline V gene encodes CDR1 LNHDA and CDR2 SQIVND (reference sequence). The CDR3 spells CASSVSGTGKHRAYNEQFF. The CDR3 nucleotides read TGTGCCAGTAGTGTCTCTGGGACAGGGAAACACCGGGCCTACAATGAGCAGTTCTTC.

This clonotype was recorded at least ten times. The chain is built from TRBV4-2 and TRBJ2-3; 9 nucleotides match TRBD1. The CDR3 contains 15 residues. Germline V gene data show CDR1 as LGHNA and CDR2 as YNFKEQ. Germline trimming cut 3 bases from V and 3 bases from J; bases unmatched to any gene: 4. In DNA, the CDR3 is TGTGCCAGCAGCCAGGGACAGGGTTGGACAGATACGCAGTATTTT. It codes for CASSQGQGWTDTQYF.

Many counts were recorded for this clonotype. In nucleotides, the CDR3 is TGTGCCAGCAGCTTTAGGACAGGGAGGGACGAGCAGTACGTC. This sequence encodes CASSFRTGRDEQYV. The rearrangement joins TRBV5-5 to TRBJ2-7; D is possibly TRBD1 (8 bases). Germline-derived CDR1 and CDR2 are SGHKS and YYEKEE (reference sequence). The CDR3 has 14 residues. V was pared by 2 bases and J by 5 bases, with 14 bases between.

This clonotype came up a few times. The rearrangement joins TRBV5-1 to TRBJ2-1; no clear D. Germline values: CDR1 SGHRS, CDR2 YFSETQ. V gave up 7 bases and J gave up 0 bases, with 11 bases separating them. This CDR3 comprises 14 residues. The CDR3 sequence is CASERMSSYNEQFF. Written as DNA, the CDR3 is TGCGCCAGCGAGAGGATGAGCTCCTACAATGAGCAGTTCTTC.

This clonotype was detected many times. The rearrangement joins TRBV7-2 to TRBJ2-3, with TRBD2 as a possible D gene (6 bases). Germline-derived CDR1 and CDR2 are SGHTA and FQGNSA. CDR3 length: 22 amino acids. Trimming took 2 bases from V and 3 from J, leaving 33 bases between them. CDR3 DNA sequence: TGTGCCAGCAGCTTACGGTCTCTTCGGGCCCGTGGGGAGGCTCAGAGGACAGATACGCAGTATTTT. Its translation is CASSLRSLRARGEAQRTDTQYF.

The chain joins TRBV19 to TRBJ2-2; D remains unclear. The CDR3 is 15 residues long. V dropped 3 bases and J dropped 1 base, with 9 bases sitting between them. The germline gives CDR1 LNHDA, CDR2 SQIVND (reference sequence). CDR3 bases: TGTGCCAGTAGTATTCCCTGGAGGAACACCGGGGAGCTGTTTTTT. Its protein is CASSIPWRNTGELFF.

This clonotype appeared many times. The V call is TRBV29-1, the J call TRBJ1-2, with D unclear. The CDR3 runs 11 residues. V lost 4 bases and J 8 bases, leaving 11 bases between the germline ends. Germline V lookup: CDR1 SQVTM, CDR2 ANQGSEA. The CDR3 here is CSVGGGLGYTF. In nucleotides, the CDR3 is TGCAGCGTTGGGGGAGGCTTGGGCTACACCTTC. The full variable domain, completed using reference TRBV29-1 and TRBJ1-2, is SAVISQKPSRDICQRGTSLTIQCQVDSQVTMMFWYRQQPGQSLTLIATANQGSEATYESGFVIDKFPISRPNLTFSTLTVSNMSPEDSSIYLCSVGGGLGYTFGSGTRLTVV.

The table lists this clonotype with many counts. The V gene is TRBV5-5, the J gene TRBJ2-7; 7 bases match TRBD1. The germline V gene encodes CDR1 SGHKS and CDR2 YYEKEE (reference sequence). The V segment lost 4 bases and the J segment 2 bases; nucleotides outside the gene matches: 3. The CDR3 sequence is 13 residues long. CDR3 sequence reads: CASSPGQPYEQYV. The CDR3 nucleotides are TGTGCCAGCAGCCCGGGACAGCCCTACGAGCAGTACGTC.

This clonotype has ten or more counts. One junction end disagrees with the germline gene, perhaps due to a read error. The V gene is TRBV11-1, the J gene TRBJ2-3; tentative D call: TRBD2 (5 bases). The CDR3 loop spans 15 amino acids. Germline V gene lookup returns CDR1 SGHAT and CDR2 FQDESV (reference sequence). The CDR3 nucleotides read TGTGCCAGCAGTTTAGGGAGCGGCGGCACAGATACGCAGTATTTT. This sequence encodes CASSLGSGGTDTQYF.

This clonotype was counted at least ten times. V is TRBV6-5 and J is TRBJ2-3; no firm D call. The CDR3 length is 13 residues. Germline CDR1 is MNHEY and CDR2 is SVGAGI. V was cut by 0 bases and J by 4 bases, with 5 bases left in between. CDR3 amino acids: CASSYSAADTQYF. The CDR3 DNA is TGTGCCAGCAGTTACTCAGCAGCAGATACGCAGTATTTT.